This record covers a single TCR beta chain. The antigen remains unidentified. This sample stems from a study of vaccination effects on CD4 cells after COVID-19. At the level of the study: It was a median of 72 days after the second dose that post-vaccine samples were obtained.

Germline V CDR1 and CDR2: MDHEN, SYDVKM. The ends were cut back, 4 bases at V and 13 bases at J, with 17 bases in the middle. This CDR3 has 14 amino acids. Only in-frame clones appear in the TCRdb table, and some are missing; sequencing was by immunoSEQ multiplex PCR. The table has approximately 16,000 clones, just under 70% seen once. Study results and caveats: Few convalescent patients were included, and no early post-infection timepoints were sampled.

Sequencing was preceded by expansion of antigen-specific CD4+ T cells with viral peptide pools in the ViraFEST assay. Researchers isolated CD4+ T cells once about eleven days of culture had elapsed. Participants received two doses of either the BNT162b2 or mRNA-1273 vaccine. IL-2 at around 9.8 IU/ml and peptides at approximately 9.5 ug/ml were added to cultured PBMC, a few million per well. Half of the medium was exchanged for IL-2 medium on both days 3 and 7. This receptor was identified in a human donor who received a COVID-19 vaccine. This chain uses TRBV28 with TRBJ2-6; TRBD1 might be the D (7 bases). Source: CD4+ T cells from PBMCs cultured with SARS-CoV-2 spike peptides, taken after COVID-19 vaccination. The CDR3 DNA follows: TGTGCCAGCAGTTACCAAGCGGCAGGGGGGGTCCTGACTTTC. It translates to CASSYQAAGGVLTF.